Below, one T cell receptor beta chain is given with its context. The antigen remains undetermined. This sample is part of a study of T cell responses to AZD1222 COVID-19 vaccine. Second doses were pooled across both intervals (about 4 or about 12 weeks). The assay was immunoSEQ multiplex PCR, and TCRdb's table has in-frame clones only and misses some. The data hold around 200,000 clones, with roughly 92% observed a single time. Per the germline V gene, CDR1 is MDHEN and CDR2 is SYDVKM. V was pared by 3 bases and J by 1 base, with 15 bases between. The length of the CDR3 is 16 residues. Study-level results: It was only 6 or 7 AZD1222 recipients who were seropositive at baseline. There were vaccine-associated CD4 TCRs across spike, dominant at 160-218 and 743-854. There were repertoire samples only from the period after the peak T cell response.

This specimen was peripheral blood, taken 28 days after the second AZD1222 dose. The source is an adult who received the AZD1222 COVID-19 vaccine. The V call is TRBV28, the J call TRBJ1-1, with D possibly TRBD1 on 5 matching bases. Here the CDR3 reads CASSLDQWGENTEAFF. Written as DNA, the CDR3 is TGTGCCAGCAGTTTGGACCAGTGGGGGGAGAACACTGAAGCTTTCTTT.